One sample yielded the 26 T cell receptor beta chains listed below, sequenced in a study of CD4 T cells in relation to SARS-CoV-2 and coronaviruses. No antigens are known for them. The method was immunoSEQ multiplex PCR; TCRdb's version includes in-frame clones alone and lacks a portion of them. The table has about 36,000 clones, about four fifths seen once. Input material: naive CD4+ T cells from PBMCs, cultured in vitro. The subset was: naive CD4+ T cells isolated by negative enrichment. Receptors originate from an adult with COVID-19.

The rearrangement joins TRBV11-2 to TRBJ2-1, with a weak D call TRBD2 (6 bases). Deletions cut 0 bases from V and 8 bases from J, with 11 bases between. The CDR3 runs 14 residues. Germline CDR1 reads SGHAT; CDR2 reads FQNNGV. The CDR3 sequence: CASSLDPGEDEQFF. The CDR3, as DNA: TGTGCCAGCAGCTTAGATCCGGGAGAGGATGAGCAGTTCTTC.

This clone showed up just a few times. The gene calls are TRBV2 and TRBJ1-2; no reliable D call. Germline V gene lookup returns CDR1 SNHLY and CDR2 FYNNEI. CDR3 length: 14 amino acids. The germline V and J ends were trimmed by 5 bases and 0 bases, with 10 bases remaining between them. The CDR3 coding sequence is TGTGCCAGCAGTACCGAGCTCGCTAACTATGGCTACACCTTC. It codes for CASSTELANYGYTF.

The rearrangement joins TRBV13 to TRBJ2-7; D is perhaps TRBD1 or TRBD2 (5 bases each). The V end lost 5 bases, the J end lost 2 bases, and 13 bases lay between the germline ends. The CDR3 sequence is 14 residues long. The germline gives CDR1 PRHDT, CDR2 FYEKMQ (reference sequence). The chain's CDR3 is CASSPSGTTYEQYF. The DNA of the CDR3 is TGTGCCAGCAGCCCTTCCGGGACCACCTACGAGCAGTACTTC.

CDR3 sequence reads: CASSLGRDRAYEQYF. DNA of the CDR3: TGTGCCAGCAGCTTAGGTCGGGACAGAGCCTACGAGCAGTACTTC. V usage is TRBV7-6 and J usage is TRBJ2-7; 7 nucleotides agree with TRBD1. V was pared by 1 base and J by 2 bases, with 5 bases of the junction left unmatched. The germline gives CDR1 SGHVS, CDR2 FNYEAQ. There are 15 residues in the CDR3.

This clone came up a few times. The chain has TRBV28 and TRBJ2-5, with 10 bases fitting TRBD2. CDR3 length equals 13 residues. V shed 3 bases, J shed 13 bases, and the junction held 8 bases outside the gene matches. The germline V gene encodes CDR1 MDHEN and CDR2 SYDVKM. The DNA of the CDR3 is TGTGCCAGCAGTTTCGGGCTAGCGGGAGTTCGGTACTTC. This translates into CASSFGLAGVRYF.

The rearrangement links TRBV27 to TRBJ2-2, with D unclear. Germline loops: CDR1 MNHEY, CDR2 SMNVEV (reference sequence). This CDR3 is 14 amino acids long. Trimming shortened V by 3 bases and J by 2 bases, and 7 bases separated the two germline ends. CDR3 amino acids: CASSFGFNTGELFF. As DNA, the CDR3 is TGTGCCAGCAGTTTCGGGTTTAACACCGGGGAGCTGTTTTTT.

The J gene is TRBJ1-2, the V gene TRBV5-1; D not resolved. Germline V gene lookup returns CDR1 SGHRS and CDR2 YFSETQ. Trimming removed 4 bases at V and 0 bases at J, with 10 bases between. The CDR3 covers 14 residues. The CDR3 loop reads CASSPTSTNYGYTF. The DNA of the CDR3 is TGCGCCAGCAGCCCGACATCTACTAACTATGGCTACACCTTC.

This clone came up a few times. The V gene is TRBV7-3, the J gene TRBJ2-2; D is unclear. Trimming pared 5 bases from V and 4 bases from J, leaving 8 bases between. CDR1 is SGHTA, CDR2 FQGTGA, per germline. The CDR3 is 13 residues long. The CDR3 loop reads CASSKVSTGELFF. CDR3 nucleotides: TGTGCCAGCAGCAAAGTTAGCACCGGGGAGCTGTTTTTT.

The genes are TRBV14 and TRBJ2-7, with D possibly matching TRBD1 (5 bases). The germline CDR1 and CDR2 sequences are SGHDN and FVKESK. V was trimmed by 5 bases and J by 0 bases, leaving 14 bases between them. The CDR3 runs to 15 residues. CDR3 DNA: TGTGCCAGCAGCAAGACAGCATCCTACTCCTACGAGCAGTACTTC. Protein: CASSKTASYSYEQYF.

The chain couples TRBV6-5 to TRBJ2-7, with 9 bases lining up with TRBD1. V shed 5 bases, J shed 6 bases, and the junction held 5 bases outside the gene matches. The CDR3 has 13 amino acids. Looked up from germline, CDR1 is MNHEY and CDR2 is SVGAGI. Written as DNA, the CDR3 is TGTGCCAGCAGTAGACAGGGGGTTGGCGAGCAGTACTTC. Protein: CASSRQGVGEQYF.

The J gene is TRBJ2-7, the V gene TRBV19; D is perhaps TRBD1 (6 bases). The CDR3 is 12 amino acids. CDR1 and CDR2 (germline): LNHDA, SQIVND (reference sequence). V was clipped by 5 bases and J by 5 bases, with 10 bases between them. The CDR3 DNA is TGTGCCAGTAGTCCACAGGGCCACGAGCAGTACTTC. Its protein is CASSPQGHEQYF.

The chain carries TRBV6-5 and TRBJ1-1; 7 positions agree with TRBD1. The length of the CDR3 is 14 residues. After removal of 6 bases from V and 1 base from J, the junction contained 5 bases not matched to a gene. Per the germline V gene, CDR1 is MNHEY and CDR2 is SVGAGI. CDR3 DNA: TGTGCCAGCAGGGGACAGCTACCGAACACTGAAGCTTTCTTT. Its protein is CASRGQLPNTEAFF.

The gene calls are TRBV2 and TRBJ2-7; D perhaps matches TRBD2 (6 bases). The V and J ends lost 5 bases and 6 bases respectively, with 8 bases between them. CDR1 SNHLY and CDR2 FYNNEI come from the germline V gene. This CDR3 is built from 11 residues. CDR3 sequence reads: CASSRTTEQYF. The CDR3 coding sequence is TGTGCCAGCAGTCGGACTACCGAGCAGTACTTC.

This chain uses TRBV19 with TRBJ2-1, with 8 bases fitting TRBD2. Germline loops: CDR1 LNHDA, CDR2 SQIVND (reference sequence). V lost 2 bases, J lost 9 bases, and 9 bases stayed unmatched. The CDR3 runs to 15 residues. The CDR3 DNA is TGTGCCAGTAGTATAACTAGCGGTCCAGGTGTTGAGCAGTTCTTC. Its translation is CASSITSGPGVEQFF.

A single count supports this clone. V usage is TRBV4-3 and J usage is TRBJ2-3; TRBD2 might be the D (5 bases). The V and J ends lost 4 bases and 1 base respectively, with 15 bases between them. The CDR3 spans 16 residues. From germline, CDR1 is LGHNA and CDR2 YSLEER. The CDR3 region is CASSRETARGTDTQYF. The CDR3, as DNA: TGCGCCAGCAGCCGAGAGACGGCGAGGGGCACAGATACGCAGTATTTT.

The genes are TRBV7-9 and TRBJ2-3, with no clear D. The CDR3 is 14 amino acids. V was clipped by 3 bases and J by 2 bases, with 9 bases between them. Germline V gene lookup returns CDR1 SEHNR and CDR2 FQNEAQ (reference sequence). As DNA, the CDR3 is TGTGCCAGCAGCTTCGGGCTTGCCACAGATACGCAGTATTTT. The encoded protein is CASSFGLATDTQYF.

The V gene is TRBV4-1, the J gene TRBJ2-3; TRBD2 aligns across 7 bases. Germline trimming cut 1 base from V and 6 bases from J; bases unmatched to any gene: 10. This CDR3 region has 16 residues. Germline V gene sequence: CDR1 MGHRA, CDR2 YSYEKL. CDR3 bases: TGCGCCAGCAGCCAAGTATTAAGCGGGAAAGATGATACGCAGTATTTT. It is translated as CASSQVLSGKDDTQYF.

The chain has TRBV2 and TRBJ2-7; D is perhaps TRBD2 (5 bases). This CDR3 region has 13 residues. Germline values: CDR1 SNHLY, CDR2 FYNNEI. Trimming cost V 4 bases and J 4 bases, with 11 bases left between them. This chain's CDR3 is CASSVDYSYEQYF. The CDR3 DNA reads as TGTGCCAGCAGTGTTGACTATTCATACGAGCAGTACTTC.

There are a few counts of this clone. V and J are TRBV4-2 and TRBJ2-6; D ambiguous. Trimming shortened V by 0 bases and J by 0 bases, and 6 bases separated the two germline ends. In germline, CDR1 is LGHNA, CDR2 YNFKEQ. The CDR3 extends over 16 amino acids. DNA for the CDR3: TGTGCCAGCAGCCAAGAGAACGACTCTGGGGCCAACGTCCTGACTTTC. It is translated as CASSQENDSGANVLTF.

This chain joins TRBV2 and TRBJ1-2; D is unclear. V lost 5 bases, J lost 6 bases, and 7 bases lay in between. From germline, CDR1 is SNHLY and CDR2 FYNNEI. The CDR3 extends over 11 amino acids. DNA of the CDR3: TGTGCCAGCAGTCTAGAGGATGGCTACACCTTC. This translates into CASSLEDGYTF.

This clone was counted a single time. The chain joins TRBV2 to TRBJ1-4; the D gene is possibly TRBD1 (5 bases). This CDR3 is 15 amino acids long. Deletions cut 2 bases from V and 7 bases from J, with 14 bases between. Germline CDR1 is SNHLY and CDR2 is FYNNEI. This chain's CDR3 is CASSELGVTGEKLFF. CDR3 in DNA: TGTGCCAGCAGTGAACTGGGGGTGACCGGTGAAAAACTGTTTTTT.

This clone appeared once. The gene calls are TRBV2 and TRBJ2-7; possible D gene TRBD1, 7 bases. V was trimmed by 6 bases and J by 0 bases, leaving 15 bases between them. The germline CDR1 and CDR2 sequences are SNHLY and FYNNEI. This CDR3 spans 15 amino acids. This CDR3 reads CASRGLSGGSYEQYF. In DNA form, the CDR3 reads TGTGCCAGCAGGGGACTTTCAGGGGGCTCCTACGAGCAGTACTTC.

The chain has TRBV14 and TRBJ2-3; tentative D call: TRBD1 (6 bases). This CDR3 has 13 residues. With 4 bases removed from V and 6 bases from J, the gap between germline ends came to 11 bases. Germline V CDR1 and CDR2: SGHDN, FVKESK. CDR3 nucleotides: TGTGCCAGCAGCCTAAACAGGGCTGATACGCAGTATTTT. Its protein product is CASSLNRADTQYF.

This clone was seen more than once but under ten times. The chain employs TRBV5-1 and TRBJ2-5; D is uncertain. This CDR3 is 13 amino acids long. Per germline, CDR1 SGHRS and CDR2 YFSETQ. The V end lost 5 bases, the J end lost 2 bases, and 10 bases lay between the germline ends. CDR3 amino acids: CASSGSPQETQYF. CDR3 sequence (DNA): TGCGCCAGCAGTGGTAGTCCTCAAGAGACCCAGTACTTC.

The rearrangement links TRBV7-9 to TRBJ2-1; D remains ambiguous. The CDR3 extends over 13 amino acids. Between the trimmed V and J ends, which lost 1 base and 9 bases, there was a span of 10 bases. Germline V gene data show CDR1 as SEHNR and CDR2 as FQNEAQ (reference sequence). The CDR3 spells CASSLGVGIEQFF. The DNA of the CDR3 is TGTGCCAGCAGCTTAGGGGTAGGGATTGAGCAGTTCTTC.

The CDR3 DNA reads TGTGCCAGCAGCTTAGCTGGGAATCCTGGGGCATACGAGCAGTACTTC. Its protein is CASSLAGNPGAYEQYF. The V and J genes are TRBV11-2 and TRBJ2-7, with D tentatively TRBD1 (5 bases). V lost 1 base to trimming and J lost 4 bases, with 17 bases between them. The CDR3 is 16 residues long. Per germline, CDR1 SGHAT and CDR2 FQNNGV.